The 26 T cell receptor beta chains listed next were all sequenced from one sample in a study of T cell repertoires in cytomegalovirus infection. TCRdb fed the reads into MiXCR, producing one record per CDR3 protein. The sample yields 130,000 or so distinct CDR3 sequences, about 6.5% seen once. Input material: PBMCs. The origin of the receptors is a human donor in good health (CMV status not recorded). Some clones in this sample may be carry-over from other donors' samples.

The chain is built from TRBV6-1 and TRBJ2-7, with D perhaps TRBD1 or TRBD2 (7 bases each). This CDR3 comprises 15 residues. Germline V gene lookup returns CDR1 MNHNS and CDR2 SASEGT. The V end lost 6 bases, the J end lost 7 bases, and 22 bases lay between the germline ends. CDR3 nucleotides: TGTGCCAGCAGACGCCCCAGGGGGGGCTCGGGGGAGCAGTACTTC. Encoded protein: CASRRPRGGSGEQYF.

CDR3: CASSFRRAYEQYF. The CDR3 nucleotides are TGTGCCAGCAGCTTTAGGCGGGCCTACGAGCAGTACTTC. The chain is built from TRBV7-2 and TRBJ2-7, with D perhaps TRBD2 (5 bases). CDR1 and CDR2 from the germline V gene are SGHTA and FQGNSA. The CDR3 covers 13 residues. V shed 3 bases and J shed 2 bases, with 8 bases lying between them.

This clonotype turned up a few times. The chain recombines TRBV20-1 with TRBJ2-3, with a tentative D call TRBD1 (5 bases). Germline V gene lookup returns CDR1 DFQATT and CDR2 SNEGSKA (reference sequence). Trimming cost V 5 bases and J 2 bases, with 8 bases left between them. This CDR3 region has 12 residues. CDR3 sequence reads: CSAQTVTDTQYF. CDR3 DNA sequence: TGCAGTGCTCAGACAGTCACAGATACGCAGTATTTT.

This clonotype has at least ten counts. V usage is TRBV4-2 and J usage is TRBJ2-7, with unresolved D. Germline V gene data show CDR1 as LGHNA and CDR2 as YNFKEQ. This CDR3 region has 12 residues. The V gene lost 2 bases and the J gene lost 5 bases, with 7 bases spanning the gap. DNA of the CDR3: TGTGCCAGCAGCCAATTCCCGCACGAGCAGTACTTC. Translation gives CASSQFPHEQYF.

The sample holds many counts of this clonotype. The V and J genes are TRBV12-3 or TRBV12-4 and TRBJ2-3, with 11 nucleotides matching TRBD1. V lost 4 bases and J lost 3; bases outside the gene matches: 3. The length of the CDR3 is 15 residues. The CDR3 loop reads CASSWDRGTTDTQYF. CDR3 DNA sequence: TGTGCCAGCAGTTGGGACAGGGGGACAACAGATACGCAGTATTTT.

This clonotype was recorded at least ten times. This rearrangement joins TRBV7-8 to TRBJ1-1; perhaps TRBD1 as D (6 bases). The CDR3 is 13 residues long. The germline gives CDR1 SGHVS, CDR2 FQNEAQ. Trimming removed 1 base at V and 3 bases at J, with 6 bases between. For the CDR3, the DNA is TGTGCCAGCAGCTTAGACAGGGACACTGAAGCTTTCTTT. This sequence encodes CASSLDRDTEAFF.

The chain links TRBV6-2 or TRBV6-3 to TRBJ2-7; TRBD2 matches at 8 bases. V shed 4 bases, J shed 0 bases, and the junction held 5 bases outside the gene matches. This CDR3 spans 15 amino acids. Germline CDR1 and CDR2: MNHEY and SVGEGT. CDR3 amino acids: CASSSTSGYSYEQYF. CDR3 DNA: TGTGCCAGCAGTTCTACTAGCGGTTACTCCTACGAGCAGTACTTC.

This clonotype came up many times. This chain uses TRBV12-3 or TRBV12-4 with TRBJ1-3; perhaps TRBD1 as D (5 bases). This CDR3 is built from 15 residues. Deletions cut 7 bases from V and 2 bases from J, with 15 bases between. Written as DNA, the CDR3 is TGTGCCAGCACCCTACGGGGGGTAACTGGAAACACCATATATTTT. Protein sequence: CASTLRGVTGNTIYF.

Many counts were recorded for this clonotype. The chain combines TRBV12-3 or TRBV12-4 with TRBJ2-1; no reliable D call. This CDR3 region has 15 residues. V gave up 1 base and J gave up 2 bases, with 9 bases separating them. The CDR3 reads CASSLELRPYNEQFF. The CDR3 bases are TGTGCCAGCAGTTTAGAGCTGCGCCCCTACAATGAGCAGTTCTTC.

This clonotype was picked up many times. The chain recombines TRBV19 with TRBJ1-1, with TRBD1 matching over 8 bases. The CDR3 extends over 12 amino acids. The V segment lost 7 bases and the J segment 6 bases; nucleotides outside the gene matches: 4. Germline CDR1 LNHDA, CDR2 SQIVND (reference sequence). The CDR3 is CASMGQAAEAFF. In nucleotides, the CDR3 is TGTGCCAGTATGGGACAGGCGGCTGAAGCTTTCTTT.

This clonotype turned up a few times. The CDR3 DNA reads TGTGCCACCACGGACAGGATCGGCTCTAATGAAAAACTGTTTTTT. Translating gives CATTDRIGSNEKLFF. V and J are TRBV19 and TRBJ1-4; TRBD1 aligns across 7 bases. Trimming took 10 bases from V and 3 from J; bases not matched to a gene: 11. The germline V gene encodes CDR1 LNHDA and CDR2 SQIVND (reference sequence). The length of the CDR3 is 15 residues.

This clonotype was seen many times. This rearrangement joins TRBV20-1 to TRBJ2-3; 11 bases match TRBD2. The CDR3 has 17 amino acids. Losses at the gene ends were 6 bases for V and 6 bases for J; bases not matched to a gene: 17. The germline V gene has CDR1 DFQATT and CDR2 SNEGSKA (reference sequence). The CDR3 DNA follows: TGCAGTGCCCCCCCCTACGGGACTAGCGGCCTGGGGGATACGCAGTATTTT. Protein product: CSAPPYGTSGLGDTQYF.

Concerning this clonotype itself: At one of its ends the junction is not consistent with the germline gene, which may arise from a read error. The rearrangement uses TRBV4-1 and TRBJ1-2, with 8 positions matching TRBD1. CDR1 is MGHRA and CDR2 is YSYEKL in the germline V gene. This CDR3 has 16 residues. The CDR3 spells CASSQVGDRGHYGYTF. The DNA for the CDR3 is TGTGCCAGCAGCCAAGTAGGAGACAGGGGTCACTATGGCTACACCTTC.

This clonotype showed up many times. This chain links TRBV7-9 with TRBJ2-7, with 10 bases that match TRBD1. V dropped 2 bases and J dropped 5; count of bases not matched to a gene: 3. CDR1 and CDR2 from the germline V gene are SEHNR and FQNEAQ (reference sequence). The CDR3 spans 14 residues. Here the CDR3 reads CASSLWDRGDEQYF. DNA of the CDR3: TGTGCCAGCAGCTTATGGGACAGGGGAGACGAGCAGTACTTC. The full variable domain, in which reference TRBV7-9 and TRBJ2-7 provide the parts outside the CDR3, is DTGVSQNPRHKITKRGQNVTFRCDPISEHNRLYWYRQTLGQGPEFLTYFQNEAQLEKSRLLSDRFSAERPKGSFSTLEIQRTEQGDSAMYLCASSLWDRGDEQYFGPGTRLTVT.

Many counts were recorded for this clonotype. This chain links TRBV20-1 with TRBJ1-2; D gene ambiguous. The V gene lost 2 bases and the J gene lost 7 bases, with 14 bases spanning the gap. Per germline, CDR1 DFQATT and CDR2 SNEGSKA (reference sequence). The CDR3 is 13 residues long. The CDR3 region is CSARPDTTPGYTF. In DNA form, the CDR3 reads TGCAGTGCTAGACCCGACACTACCCCTGGCTACACCTTC.

This clonotype appeared many times. This chain uses TRBV7-9 with TRBJ2-1; 10 positions agree with TRBD1. CDR3 length equals 13 residues. Germline V gene data show CDR1 as SEHNR and CDR2 as FQNEAQ (reference sequence). With 1 base clipped from V and 14 bases from J, the junction kept 5 bases outside the gene matches. DNA for the CDR3: TGTGCCAGCAGCTTAGACGGGACAGGGGTGAAGTTCTTC. As protein: CASSLDGTGVKFF.

This clonotype was observed many times. V is TRBV12-3 or TRBV12-4 and J is TRBJ1-1; D gene unclear. V was trimmed by 3 bases and J by 5 bases, leaving 13 bases between them. The CDR3 has 14 amino acids. Here the CDR3 reads CASSFRLSGTEAFF. In nucleotides, the CDR3 is TGTGCCAGCAGTTTTAGGCTTTCGGGAACTGAAGCTTTCTTT.

The rearrangement uses TRBV28 and TRBJ1-6; D ambiguous. The V and J ends lost 7 bases and 9 bases respectively, with 7 bases between them. The CDR3 is made up of 11 amino acids. Germline loops: CDR1 MDHEN, CDR2 SYDVKM. CDR3 in DNA: TGTGCCAGCAAGACGGCTTCACCCCTCCACTTT. Translating it yields CASKTASPLHF. The entire variable domain, with the rest obtained from reference TRBV28 and TRBJ1-6, is as follows: DVKVTQSSRYLVKRTGEKVFLECVQDMDHENMFWYRQDPGLGLRLIYFSYDVKMKEKGDIPEGYSVSREKKERFSLILESASTNQTSMYLCASKTASPLHFGNGTRLTVT.

This clonotype was recorded many times. The chain is built from TRBV7-2 and TRBJ1-1; TRBD1 matches 11 bases. The V segment lost 6 bases and the J segment 4 bases; nucleotides outside the gene matches: 7. CDR3 length: 15 residues. Germline V lookup: CDR1 SGHTA, CDR2 FQGNSA. CDR3 sequence (DNA): TGTGCCAGCAGAGACGCCGGGACAGGGGGCACTGAAGCTTTCTTT. Translating gives CASRDAGTGGTEAFF.

Only a few counts were recorded for this clonotype. This sequence joins TRBV6-1 and TRBJ2-2; no firm D call. The length of the CDR3 is 16 residues. V gave up 6 bases and J gave up 0 bases, with 14 bases separating them. CDR1 and CDR2 (germline): MNHNS, SASEGT. The CDR3 sequence: CASRRGALANTGELFF. The CDR3 coding sequence is TGTGCCAGCAGGAGAGGTGCGTTGGCGAACACCGGGGAGCTGTTTTTT.

This clonotype has a count of ten or more. The J gene is TRBJ2-2, the V gene TRBV7-8; 7 bases align to TRBD2. V shed 3 bases, J shed 6 bases, and the junction held 10 bases outside the gene matches. The V gene's germline CDR1 is SGHVS and CDR2 FQNEAQ. The CDR3 sequence is 16 residues long. The CDR3 loop is CASSLRQGGESGELFF. The CDR3 nucleotides read TGTGCCAGCAGCTTGAGGCAGGGAGGGGAGTCCGGGGAGCTGTTTTTT.

This clonotype was observed many times. This sequence joins TRBV28 and TRBJ2-7; 7 positions match TRBD1. The V and J ends lost 5 bases and 9 bases, in that order; junction bases with no gene match: 13. Germline CDR1 and CDR2: MDHEN and SYDVKM. The CDR3 extends over 14 amino acids. CDR3 region: CASSTPDRIYGQYF. The CDR3 region has the DNA TGTGCCAGCAGTACGCCGGACAGGATTTATGGGCAGTACTTC.

This clonotype was recorded at least ten times. This chain connects TRBV7-9 to TRBJ2-2, with 7 nucleotides matching TRBD1. The junction had 6 bases not matched to a gene; V was cut back by 5 bases and J by 0 bases. The CDR3 is made up of 16 amino acids. CDR1 and CDR2 (germline): SEHNR, FQNEAQ (reference sequence). The DNA of the CDR3 is TGTGCCAGCAGCACCCGACAGGGAACGAACACCGGGGAGCTGTTTTTT. This sequence encodes CASSTRQGTNTGELFF. Full variable domain (outside the CDR3, taken from reference TRBV7-9 and TRBJ2-2): DTGVSQNPRHKITKRGQNVTFRCDPISEHNRLYWYRQTLGQGPEFLTYFQNEAQLEKSRLLSDRFSAERPKGSFSTLEIQRTEQGDSAMYLCASSTRQGTNTGELFFGEGSRLTVL.

This clonotype has a count of ten or more. The chain combines TRBV11-2 with TRBJ1-1; 7 nucleotides agree with TRBD1. Germline V gene sequence: CDR1 SGHAT, CDR2 FQNNGV. The CDR3 length is 15 residues. V shed 1 base, J shed 5 bases, and the junction held 7 bases outside the gene matches. The CDR3 sequence is CASSLGAGGRTEAFF. The CDR3 DNA is TGTGCCAGCAGCTTAGGGGCAGGGGGGAGAACTGAAGCTTTCTTT.

Ten or more counts support this clonotype. This chain joins TRBV28 and TRBJ2-2, with D possibly TRBD1 on 5 matching bases. Germline CDR1 and CDR2: MDHEN and SYDVKM. V dropped 10 bases and J dropped 6 bases, with 12 bases sitting between them. The CDR3 loop spans 12 amino acids. The CDR3 coding sequence is TGTGCCACTCAGGGTGCCGCCGGGGAGCTGTTTTTT. It specifies CATQGAAGELFF.

This clonotype was observed many times. This chain connects TRBV5-5 to TRBJ2-1; 12 bases are shared with TRBD2. The CDR3 runs 17 residues. Germline V gives CDR1 SGHKS, CDR2 YYEKEE (reference sequence). Trimming cost V 1 base and J 7 bases; bases outside gene matches: 9. The CDR3 coding sequence is TGTGCCAGCAGCTTGACCGGGACTAGCGGGTGGTGGAATGAGCAGTTCTTC. Translated, it gives CASSLTGTSGWWNEQFF.